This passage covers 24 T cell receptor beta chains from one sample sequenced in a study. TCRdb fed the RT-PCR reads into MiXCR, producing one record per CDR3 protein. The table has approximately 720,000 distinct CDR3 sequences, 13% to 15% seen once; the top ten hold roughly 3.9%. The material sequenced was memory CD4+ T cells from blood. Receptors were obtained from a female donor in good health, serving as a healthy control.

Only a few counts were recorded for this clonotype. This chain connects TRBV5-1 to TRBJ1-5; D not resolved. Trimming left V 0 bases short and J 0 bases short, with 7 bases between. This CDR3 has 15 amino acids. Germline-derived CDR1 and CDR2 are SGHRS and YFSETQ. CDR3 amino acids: CASSLDTDSNQPQHF. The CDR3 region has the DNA TGCGCCAGCAGCTTGGACACAGATAGCAATCAGCCCCAGCATTTT.

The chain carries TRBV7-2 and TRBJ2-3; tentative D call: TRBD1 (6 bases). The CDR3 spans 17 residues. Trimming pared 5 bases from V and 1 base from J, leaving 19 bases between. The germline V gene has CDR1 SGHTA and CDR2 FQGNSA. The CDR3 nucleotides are TGTGCCAGCAGCCCGGCCCCCCCGGGACACGGCACAGATACGCAGTATTTT. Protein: CASSPAPPGHGTDTQYF.

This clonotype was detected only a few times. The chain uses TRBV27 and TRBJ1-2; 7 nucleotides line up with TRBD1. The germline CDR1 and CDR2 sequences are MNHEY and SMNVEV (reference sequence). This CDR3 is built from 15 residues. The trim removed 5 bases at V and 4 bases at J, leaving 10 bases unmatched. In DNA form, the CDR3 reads TGTGCCAGCAGTCCAGGACAGGTTGGGAGCTATGGCTACACCTTC. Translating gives CASSPGQVGSYGYTF.

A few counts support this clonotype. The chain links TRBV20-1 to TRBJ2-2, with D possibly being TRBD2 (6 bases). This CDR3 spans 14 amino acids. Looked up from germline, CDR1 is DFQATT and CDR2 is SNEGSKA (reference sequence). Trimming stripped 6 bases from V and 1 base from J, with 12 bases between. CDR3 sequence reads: CSASGTENTGELFF. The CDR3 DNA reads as TGCAGTGCCTCCGGGACTGAGAACACCGGGGAGCTGTTTTTT.

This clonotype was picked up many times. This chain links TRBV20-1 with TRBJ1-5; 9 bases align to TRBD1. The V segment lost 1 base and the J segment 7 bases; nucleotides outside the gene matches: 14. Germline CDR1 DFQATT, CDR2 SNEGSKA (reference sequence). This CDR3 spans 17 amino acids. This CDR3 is CSARAIQGQGKKQPQHF. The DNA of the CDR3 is TGCAGTGCTAGAGCTATACAAGGACAGGGGAAGAAACAGCCCCAGCATTTT.

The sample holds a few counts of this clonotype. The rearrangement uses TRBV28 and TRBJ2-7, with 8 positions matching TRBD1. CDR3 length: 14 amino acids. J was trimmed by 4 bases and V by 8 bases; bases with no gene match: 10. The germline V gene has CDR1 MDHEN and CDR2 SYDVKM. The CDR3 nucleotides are TGTGCCAGCGAGGCCCCAGGGGGCATATACGAGCAGTACTTC. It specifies CASEAPGGIYEQYF.

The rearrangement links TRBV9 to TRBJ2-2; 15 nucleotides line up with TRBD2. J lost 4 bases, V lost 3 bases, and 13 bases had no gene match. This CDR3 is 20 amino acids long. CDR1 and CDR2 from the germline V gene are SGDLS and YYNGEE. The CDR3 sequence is CASSAELKGTSGRSTGELFF. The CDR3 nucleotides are TGTGCCAGCAGCGCAGAACTAAAAGGGACTAGCGGGAGGAGCACCGGGGAGCTGTTTTTT.

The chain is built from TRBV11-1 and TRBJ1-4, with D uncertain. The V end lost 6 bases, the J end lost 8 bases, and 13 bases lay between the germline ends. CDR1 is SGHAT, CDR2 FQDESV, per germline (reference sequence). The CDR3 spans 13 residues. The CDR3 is CASSYTGAEKLFF. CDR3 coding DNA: TGTGCCAGCAGTTACACGGGAGCAGAAAAACTGTTTTTT.

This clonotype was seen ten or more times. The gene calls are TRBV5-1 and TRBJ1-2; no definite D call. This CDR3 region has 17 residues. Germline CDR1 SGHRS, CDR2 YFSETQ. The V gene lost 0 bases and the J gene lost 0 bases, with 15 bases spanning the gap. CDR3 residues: CASSLGRAGSSNYGYTF. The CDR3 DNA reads TGCGCCAGCAGCTTGGGCCGAGCAGGCAGCTCTAACTATGGCTACACCTTC. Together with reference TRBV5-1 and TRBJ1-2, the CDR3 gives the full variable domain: KAGVTQTPRYLIKTRGQQVTLSCSPISGHRSVSWYQQTPGQGLQFLFEYFSETQRNKGNFPGRFSGRQFSNSRSEMNVSTLELGDSALYLCASSLGRAGSSNYGYTFGSGTRLTVV.

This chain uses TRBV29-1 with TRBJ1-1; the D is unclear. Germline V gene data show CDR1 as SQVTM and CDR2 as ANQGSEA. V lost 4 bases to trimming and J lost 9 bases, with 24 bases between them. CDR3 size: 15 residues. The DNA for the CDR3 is TGCAGCGTTGTTAAAGTTAACTTAGAGCTAGGACAAGCTTTCTTT. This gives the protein CSVVKVNLELGQAFF.

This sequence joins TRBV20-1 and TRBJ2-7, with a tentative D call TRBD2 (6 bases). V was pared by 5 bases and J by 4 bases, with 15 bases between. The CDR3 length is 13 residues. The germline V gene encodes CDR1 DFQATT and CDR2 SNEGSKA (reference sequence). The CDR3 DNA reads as TGCAGTGCTCAGACCGGGGGTCTTTACGAGCAGTACTTC. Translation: CSAQTGGLYEQYF.

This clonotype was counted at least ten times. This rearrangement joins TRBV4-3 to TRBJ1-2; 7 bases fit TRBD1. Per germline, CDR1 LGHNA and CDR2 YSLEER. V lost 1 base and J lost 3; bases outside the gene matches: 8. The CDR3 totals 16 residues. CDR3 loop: CASSQVGQGVDYGYTF. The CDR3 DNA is TGCGCCAGCAGCCAAGTGGGGCAGGGGGTAGACTATGGCTACACCTTC.

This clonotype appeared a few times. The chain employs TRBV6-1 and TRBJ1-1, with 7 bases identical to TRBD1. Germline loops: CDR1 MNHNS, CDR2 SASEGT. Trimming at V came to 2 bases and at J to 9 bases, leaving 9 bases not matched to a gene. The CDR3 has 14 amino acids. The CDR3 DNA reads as TGTGCCAGCAGTGAAAGAGGACAGGCTGTTAAAGCTTTCTTT. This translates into CASSERGQAVKAFF.

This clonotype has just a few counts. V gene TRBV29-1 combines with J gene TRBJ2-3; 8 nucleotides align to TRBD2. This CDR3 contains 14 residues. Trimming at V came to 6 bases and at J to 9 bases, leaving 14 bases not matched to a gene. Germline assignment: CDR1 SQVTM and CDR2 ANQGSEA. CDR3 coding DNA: TGCAGCGTGGGGAGCGGGAGAGTGGGGGTCACGCAGTATTTT. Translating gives CSVGSGRVGVTQYF.

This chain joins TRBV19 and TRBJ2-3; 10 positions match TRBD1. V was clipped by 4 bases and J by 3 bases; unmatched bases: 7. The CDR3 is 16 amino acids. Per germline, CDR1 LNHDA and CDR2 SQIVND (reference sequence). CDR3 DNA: TGTGCCAGTAGTAGGACGACAGGGGGCCTTACAGATACGCAGTATTTT. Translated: CASSRTTGGLTDTQYF.

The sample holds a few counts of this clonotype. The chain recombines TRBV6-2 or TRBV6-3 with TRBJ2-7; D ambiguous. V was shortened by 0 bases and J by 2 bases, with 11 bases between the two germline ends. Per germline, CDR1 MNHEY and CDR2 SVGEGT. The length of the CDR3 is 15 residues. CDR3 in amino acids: CASSYSLGRTYEQYF. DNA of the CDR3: TGTGCCAGCAGTTACTCCCTAGGACGAACCTACGAGCAGTACTTC.

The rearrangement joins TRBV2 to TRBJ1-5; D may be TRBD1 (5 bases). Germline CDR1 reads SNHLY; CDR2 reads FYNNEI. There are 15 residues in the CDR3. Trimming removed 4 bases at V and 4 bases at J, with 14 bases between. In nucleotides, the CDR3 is TGTGCCAGCAGTGTAAAGAGGGGTTCAAATCAGCCCCAGCATTTT. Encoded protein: CASSVKRGSNQPQHF.

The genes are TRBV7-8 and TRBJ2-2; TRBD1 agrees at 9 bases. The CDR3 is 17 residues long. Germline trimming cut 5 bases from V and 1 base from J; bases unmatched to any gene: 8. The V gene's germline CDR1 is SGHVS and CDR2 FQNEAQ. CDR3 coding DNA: TGTGCCAGCAGCCCGGGACAGGGTAACAAGAACACCGGGGAGCTGTTTTTT. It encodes CASSPGQGNKNTGELFF.

The CDR3 DNA sequence: TGTGCCAGCAAGGGGACAGGAGACGACGAGACCCAGTACTTC. Protein product: CASKGTGDDETQYF. The rearrangement joins TRBV27 to TRBJ2-5; TRBD1 aligns across 8 bases. CDR3 length: 14 amino acids. The germline gives CDR1 MNHEY, CDR2 SMNVEV (reference sequence). J was trimmed by 5 bases and V by 7 bases; bases with no gene match: 9.

The CDR3 bases are TGCGCCAGCAGCTTGGATGGTGGGACAGTGAACACTGAAGCTTTCTTT. Translating gives CASSLDGGTVNTEAFF. The chain couples TRBV5-1 to TRBJ1-1, with TRBD1 matching 7 bases. The germline CDR1 and CDR2 sequences are SGHRS and YFSETQ. With 0 bases clipped from V and 0 bases from J, the junction kept 5 bases outside the gene matches. The CDR3 has 16 amino acids.

The CDR3 nucleotides are TGTGCCAGCAGCGAGCGGGGGGGAAGAGAGACCCAGTACTTC. This encodes CASSERGGRETQYF. The V and J genes are TRBV7-2 and TRBJ2-5, with 10 bases fitting TRBD2. The CDR3 totals 14 residues. CDR1 is SGHTA and CDR2 is FQGNSA in the germline V gene. V was pared by 5 bases and J by 4 bases, with 4 bases of the junction left unmatched.

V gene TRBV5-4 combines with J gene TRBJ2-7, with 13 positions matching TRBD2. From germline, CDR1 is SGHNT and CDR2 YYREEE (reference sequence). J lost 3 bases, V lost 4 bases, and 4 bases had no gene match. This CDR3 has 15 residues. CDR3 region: CASSTTSGGYYEQYF. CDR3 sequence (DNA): TGTGCCAGCAGCACGACTAGCGGGGGGTACTACGAGCAGTACTTC.

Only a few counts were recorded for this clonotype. In DNA form, the CDR3 reads TGCAGTGCTACTGGGCACAGTCTTGGAGAGACCCAGTACTTC. Residues: CSATGHSLGETQYF. V gene TRBV20-1 combines with J gene TRBJ2-5; no definite D call. The CDR3 has 14 amino acids. Trimming cost V 4 bases and J 4 bases, with 16 bases left between them. Per germline, CDR1 DFQATT and CDR2 SNEGSKA (reference sequence).

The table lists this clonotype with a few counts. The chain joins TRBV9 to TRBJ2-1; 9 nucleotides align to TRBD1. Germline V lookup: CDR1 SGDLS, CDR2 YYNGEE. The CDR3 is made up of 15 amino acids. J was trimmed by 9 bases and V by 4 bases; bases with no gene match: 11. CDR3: CASSRQGGAVVEQFF. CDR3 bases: TGTGCCAGCAGCAGACAGGGGGGAGCGGTTGTTGAGCAGTTCTTC. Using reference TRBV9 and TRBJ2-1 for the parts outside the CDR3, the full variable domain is DSGVTQTPKHLITATGQRVTLRCSPRSGDLSVYWYQQSLDQGLQFLIQYYNGEERAKGNILERFSAQQFPDLHSELNLSSLELGDSALYFCASSRQGGAVVEQFFGPGTRLTVL.